In its sample, the clone carrying this T cell receptor (beta chain) was seen a few times. What it recognizes is unknown. This sample is part of a study of PD-1 blockade in classical Hodgkin lymphoma. Measured with immunoSEQ multiplex PCR; TCRdb has only the in-frame clones, and not every one. Of tens of thousands of clones in the sample, over 75% were seen once. Time point described: cycle 4 day 1 (C4D1), after six to seven weeks of nivolumab. Every patient was affected by relapse after autologous stem cell transplantation, while exposure to brentuximab vedotin was not uniform. Germline V gives CDR1 MNHEY, CDR2 SMNVEV (reference sequence). V lost 5 bases, J lost 10 bases, and 26 bases lay in between. This CDR3 comprises 16 residues. Points from the study as a whole: For complete responders, baseline diversity was comparable to that of newly diagnosed patients. Repertoire difference causes, possibly disease activity or prior therapy, remain undefined.

The V and J genes are TRBV27 and TRBJ1-1, with D possibly being TRBD1 (6 bases). The source was peripheral blood mononuclear cells (PBMCs), collected before the fourth cycle of nivolumab. The sequence came from a human donor with classical Hodgkin lymphoma. The CDR3 here is CASSGLGGAAVAAAFF. CDR3 bases: TGTGCCAGCAGTGGGTTGGGGGGCGCGGCTGTCGCTGCAGCTTTCTTT.